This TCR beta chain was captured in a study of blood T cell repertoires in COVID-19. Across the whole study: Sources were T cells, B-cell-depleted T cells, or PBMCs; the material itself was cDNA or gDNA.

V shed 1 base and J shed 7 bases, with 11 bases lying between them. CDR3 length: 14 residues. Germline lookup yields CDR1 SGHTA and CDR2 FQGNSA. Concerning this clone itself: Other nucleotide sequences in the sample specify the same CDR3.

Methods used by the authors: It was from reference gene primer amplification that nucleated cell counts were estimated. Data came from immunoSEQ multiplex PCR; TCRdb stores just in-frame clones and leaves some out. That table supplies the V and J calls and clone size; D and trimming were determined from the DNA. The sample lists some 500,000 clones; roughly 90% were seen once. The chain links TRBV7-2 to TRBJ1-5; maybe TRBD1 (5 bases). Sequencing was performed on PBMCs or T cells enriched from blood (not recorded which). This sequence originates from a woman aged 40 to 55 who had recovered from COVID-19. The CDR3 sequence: CASSLGRGNQPQHF. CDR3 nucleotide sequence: TGTGCCAGCAGCTTAGGTAGGGGAAACCAGCCCCAGCATTTT.